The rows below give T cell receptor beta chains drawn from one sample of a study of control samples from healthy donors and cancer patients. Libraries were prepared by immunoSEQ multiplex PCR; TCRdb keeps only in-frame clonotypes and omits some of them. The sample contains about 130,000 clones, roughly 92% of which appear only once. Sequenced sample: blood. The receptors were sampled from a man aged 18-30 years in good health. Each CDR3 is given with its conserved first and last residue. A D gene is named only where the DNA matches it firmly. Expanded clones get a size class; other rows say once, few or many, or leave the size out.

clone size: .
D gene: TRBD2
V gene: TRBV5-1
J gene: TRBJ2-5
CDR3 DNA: TGCGCCAGCAGCTTGCAAAGCGGGGGAGGGGAGACCCAGTACTTC
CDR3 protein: CASSLQSGGGETQYF

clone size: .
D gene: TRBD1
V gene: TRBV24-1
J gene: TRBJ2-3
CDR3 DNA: TGTGCCACCAGTGATCCGGGACAGGGTCGTTATACGCAGTATTTT
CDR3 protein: CATSDPGQGRYTQYF

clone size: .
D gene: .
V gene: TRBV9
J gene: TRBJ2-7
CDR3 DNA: TGTGCCAGCAGCGGACTGGGGGAGCAGTACTTC
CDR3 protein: CASSGLGEQYF

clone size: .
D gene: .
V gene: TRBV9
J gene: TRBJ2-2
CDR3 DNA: TGTGCCAGCAGCGTAGTGGGAACCGGGGAGCTGTTTTTT
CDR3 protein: CASSVVGTGELFF

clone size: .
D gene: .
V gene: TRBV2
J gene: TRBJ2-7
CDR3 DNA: TGTGCCAGCAGTCCAGGGGTTGTGGGGAACGAGCAGTACTTC
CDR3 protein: CASSPGVVGNEQYF

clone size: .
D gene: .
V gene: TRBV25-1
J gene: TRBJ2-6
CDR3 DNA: TGTGCCAGCAGTGAAACAGGTCCCCGCTCTGGGGCCAACGTCCTGACTTTC
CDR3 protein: CASSETGPRSGANVLTF

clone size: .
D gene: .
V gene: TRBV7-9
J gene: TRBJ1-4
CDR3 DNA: TGTGCCAGCAGCTTACTATGGGGGGCGCAGGAAAAACTGTTTTTT
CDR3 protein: CASSLLWGAQEKLFF

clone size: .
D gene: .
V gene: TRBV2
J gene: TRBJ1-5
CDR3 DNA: TGTGCCAGCAGTGTCGGACAGCTTGATAGCAATCAGCCCCAGCATTTT
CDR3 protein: CASSVGQLDSNQPQHF

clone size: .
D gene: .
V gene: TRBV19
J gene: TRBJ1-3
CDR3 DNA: TGTGCCAGTAGGGCCGGCGACTTTGGAAACACCATATATTTT
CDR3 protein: CASRAGDFGNTIYF

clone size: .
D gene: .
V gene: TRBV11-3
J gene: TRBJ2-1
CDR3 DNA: TGTGCCAGCAGCTTTTACAAGGAGGGTGAGCAGTTCTTC
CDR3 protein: CASSFYKEGEQFF

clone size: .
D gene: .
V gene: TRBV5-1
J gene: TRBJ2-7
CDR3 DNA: TGCGCCAGCAGCAACCAGCGCCCGGGGTCCGAATGGGTGGCCTACGAGCAGTACTTC
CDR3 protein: CASSNQRPGSEWVAYEQYF

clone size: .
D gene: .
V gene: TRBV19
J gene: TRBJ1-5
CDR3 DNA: TGTGCCAGTAGTATGCCCCCCCAGGGCAATCAGCCCCAGCATTTT
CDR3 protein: CASSMPPQGNQPQHF

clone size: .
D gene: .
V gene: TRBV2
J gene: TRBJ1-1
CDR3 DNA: TGTGCCAGCAGTGAAGCGCTCGGTAACACTGAAGCTTTCTTT
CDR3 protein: CASSEALGNTEAFF

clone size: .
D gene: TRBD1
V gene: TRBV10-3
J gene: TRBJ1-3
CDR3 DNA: TGTGCCATCAGAACTCAACAGGGGAGCGGAAACACCATATATTTT
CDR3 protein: CAIRTQQGSGNTIYF

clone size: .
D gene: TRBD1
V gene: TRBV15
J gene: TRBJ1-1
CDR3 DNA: TGTGCCACCAGCAGAGAGTTCGGGACAGGGCGTCCTATTGCGGCTTTCTTT
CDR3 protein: CATSREFGTGRPIAAFF

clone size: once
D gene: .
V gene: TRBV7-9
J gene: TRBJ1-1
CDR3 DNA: TGTGCCAGCAGCTTAGTGGGAACAGGAGGGGGGGTGGAGACTGAAGCTTTCTTT
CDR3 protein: CASSLVGTGGGVETEAFF

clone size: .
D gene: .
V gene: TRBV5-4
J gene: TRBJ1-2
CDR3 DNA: TGTGCCAGCAGCTTGGATGTGACTGGGAACTATGGCTACACCTTC
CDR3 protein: CASSLDVTGNYGYTF

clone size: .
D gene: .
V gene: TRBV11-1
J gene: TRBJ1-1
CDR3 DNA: TGTGCCAGCACCTCAGCGGGGGGGGTGTACACTGAAGCTTTCTTT
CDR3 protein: CASTSAGGVYTEAFF

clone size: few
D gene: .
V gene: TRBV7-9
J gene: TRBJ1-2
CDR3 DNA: TGTGCCAGCAGCTTAGGGGGCTATGGCTACACCTTC
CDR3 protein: CASSLGGYGYTF

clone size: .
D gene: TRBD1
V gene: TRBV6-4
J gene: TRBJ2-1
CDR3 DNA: TGTGCCAGCAGTGATATGATGGGACAGCCACAGTTCTTC
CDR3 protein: CASSDMMGQPQFF

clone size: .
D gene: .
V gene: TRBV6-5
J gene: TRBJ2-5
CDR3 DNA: TGTGCCAGCTTCGGACCATCCAAAGAGACCCAGTACTTC
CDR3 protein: CASFGPSKETQYF

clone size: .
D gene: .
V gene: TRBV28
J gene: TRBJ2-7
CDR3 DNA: TGTGCCAGCCGTTCGGGGGGCGGCTCCTACGAGCAGTACTTC
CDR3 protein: CASRSGGGSYEQYF

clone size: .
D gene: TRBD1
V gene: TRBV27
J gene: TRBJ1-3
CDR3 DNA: TGTGCCAGCAGAGGACAGGGGGCTGGAAACACCATATATTTT
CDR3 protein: CASRGQGAGNTIYF

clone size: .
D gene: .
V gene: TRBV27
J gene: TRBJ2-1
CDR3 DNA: TGTGCCAGCACCCTGGGTAGACACAATGAGCAGTTCTTC
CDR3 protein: CASTLGRHNEQFF

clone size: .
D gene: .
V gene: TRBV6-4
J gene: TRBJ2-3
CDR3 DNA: TGTGCCAGCAGTGGAGGCTTTAGCACAGATACGCAGTATTTT
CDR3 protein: CASSGGFSTDTQYF

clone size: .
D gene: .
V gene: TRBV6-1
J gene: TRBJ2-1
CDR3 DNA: TGTGCCAGCAGTGAATTTGGGGGCAGCGAGCAGTTCTTC
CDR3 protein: CASSEFGGSEQFF

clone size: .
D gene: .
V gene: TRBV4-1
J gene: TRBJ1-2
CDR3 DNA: TGCGCCAGCAGCCAAGGTCGGCTGGGCTATGGCTACACCTTC
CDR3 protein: CASSQGRLGYGYTF

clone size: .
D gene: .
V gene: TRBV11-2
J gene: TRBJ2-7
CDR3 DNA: TGTGCCAGCAGCTTAGTTTCGCGGCCCTACGAGCAGTACTTC
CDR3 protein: CASSLVSRPYEQYF

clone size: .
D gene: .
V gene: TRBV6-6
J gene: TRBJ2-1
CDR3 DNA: TGTGCCAGCAGTCATATACAGGGTACCTACAATGAGCAGTTCTTC
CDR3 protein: CASSHIQGTYNEQFF

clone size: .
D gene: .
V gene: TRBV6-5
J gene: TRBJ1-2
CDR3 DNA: TGTGCCAGCAGTCAAAACCCCATCTATGGCTACACCTTC
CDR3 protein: CASSQNPIYGYTF

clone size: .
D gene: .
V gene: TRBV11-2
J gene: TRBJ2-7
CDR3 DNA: TGTGCCAGCAGCTTAGTCTCGAGGCCCTACGAGCAGTACTTC
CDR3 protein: CASSLVSRPYEQYF

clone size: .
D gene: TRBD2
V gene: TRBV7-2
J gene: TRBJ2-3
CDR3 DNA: TGTGCCAGCAGCGGGAGCGGGGGGGCCTTAGATACGCAGTATTTT
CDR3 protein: CASSGSGGALDTQYF

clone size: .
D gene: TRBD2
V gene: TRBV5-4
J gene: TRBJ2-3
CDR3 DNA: TGTGCCAGCAGCCAGGGACTAGCGGGGATCACAGATACGCAGTATTTT
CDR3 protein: CASSQGLAGITDTQYF

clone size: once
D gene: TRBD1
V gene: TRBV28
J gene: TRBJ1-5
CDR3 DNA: TGTGCCAGCAGTTTATCCTACAGGGGACCCATGGATCAGCCCCAGCATTTT
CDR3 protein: CASSLSYRGPMDQPQHF

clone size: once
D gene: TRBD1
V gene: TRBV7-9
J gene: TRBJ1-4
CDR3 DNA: TGTGCCAGCAGCTCTGCCGGGACAGGGGGCTTGTTTTCTTATGAAAAACTGTTTTTT
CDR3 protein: CASSSAGTGGLFSYEKLFF

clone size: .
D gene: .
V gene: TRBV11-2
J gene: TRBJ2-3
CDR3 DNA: TGTGCCAGCAGCTCGACCCCTGAGGGCACAGATACGCAGTATTTT
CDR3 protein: CASSSTPEGTDTQYF

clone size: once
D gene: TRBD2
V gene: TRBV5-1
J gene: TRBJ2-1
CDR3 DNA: TGCGCCAGCGGCCTAGCGGGGGGTCATGACAATGAGCAGTTCTTC
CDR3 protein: CASGLAGGHDNEQFF

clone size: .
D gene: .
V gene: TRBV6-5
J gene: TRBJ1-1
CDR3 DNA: TGTGCCACTTCACAGGGTATGAACACTGAAGCTTTCTTT
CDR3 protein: CATSQGMNTEAFF

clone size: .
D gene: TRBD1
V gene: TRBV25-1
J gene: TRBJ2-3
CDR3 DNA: TGTGCCAGCAGGTGGGGACAGAGCACAGATACGCAGTATTTT
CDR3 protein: CASRWGQSTDTQYF

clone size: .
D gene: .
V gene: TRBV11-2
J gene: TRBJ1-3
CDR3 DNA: TGTGCCAGCACTCGGGAGCTCTCTGGAAACACCATATATTTT
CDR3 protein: CASTRELSGNTIYF

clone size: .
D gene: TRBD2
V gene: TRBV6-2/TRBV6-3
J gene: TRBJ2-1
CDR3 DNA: TGTGCCAGCAGTTGGGTGACTAGCGTGGGTGAGCAGTTCTTC
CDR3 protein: CASSWVTSVGEQFF

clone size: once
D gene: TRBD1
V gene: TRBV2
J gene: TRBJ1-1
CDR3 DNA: TGTGCCAGCAGTGATTGGGACAGGACTTTCTTT
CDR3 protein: CASSDWDRTFF

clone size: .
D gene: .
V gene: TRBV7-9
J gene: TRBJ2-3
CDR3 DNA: TGTGCCAGCAGCACCCAACCCGGGGATTTCGATACGCAGTATTTT
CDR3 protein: CASSTQPGDFDTQYF

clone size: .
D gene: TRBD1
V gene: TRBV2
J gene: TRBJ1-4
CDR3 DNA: TGTGCCAGCGGAGGGACAGGTTTCGAAAAACTGTTTTTT
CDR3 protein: CASGGTGFEKLFF

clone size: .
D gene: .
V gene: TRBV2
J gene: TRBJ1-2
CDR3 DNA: TGTGCCAGCAGCGCGGACACAACCCATGGCTACACCTTC
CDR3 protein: CASSADTTHGYTF

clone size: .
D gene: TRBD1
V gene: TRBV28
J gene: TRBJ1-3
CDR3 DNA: TGTGCCAGCAGTTTACCACTTGGGACAGGGGCAGGAAACACCATATATTTT
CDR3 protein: CASSLPLGTGAGNTIYF

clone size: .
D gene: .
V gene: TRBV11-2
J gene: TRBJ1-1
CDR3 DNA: TGTGCCAGCAGCTTAGGTCTTGGGACGGTGAACACTGAAGCTTTCTTT
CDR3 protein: CASSLGLGTVNTEAFF

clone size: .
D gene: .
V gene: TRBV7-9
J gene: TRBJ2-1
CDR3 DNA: TGTGCCAGCAGCCCCCGGCAGGGGCCCCCTGGGGATGAGCAGTTCTTC
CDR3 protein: CASSPRQGPPGDEQFF

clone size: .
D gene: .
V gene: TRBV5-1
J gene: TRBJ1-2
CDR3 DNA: TGCGCCAGCAGCTTGGCGGGGTATGGCTACACCTTC
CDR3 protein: CASSLAGYGYTF